Listed here are 6 T cell receptor beta chains from one sample, sequenced in a study of vaccination and CD4 T cells after COVID-19. Treatment reported: approximately 10-day PBMC culture with coronavirus spike peptide pools or control peptides (ViraFEST assay). Once obtained from cultured CD4+ T cells, the DNA was sequenced using the Oncomine TCR Beta short-read assay. A single record per CDR3 protein comes from TCRdb applying MiXCR to the PCR reads. The sample lists about 16,000 distinct CDR3 sequences; 52% were seen once. These receptors' targets are unknown. The source was CD4+ T cells from blood, cultured in vitro, collected before SARS-CoV-2 vaccination. These receptors all come from a human donor who had recovered from COVID-19.

This clonotype was picked up a small number of times. The chain links TRBV7-9 to TRBJ1-2; 7 nucleotides agree with TRBD1. This CDR3 contains 19 residues. Trimming took 2 bases from V and 4 from J; bases not matched to a gene: 19. The germline CDR1 and CDR2 sequences are SEHNR and FQNEAQ (reference sequence). The CDR3 region is CASSLTSQGTRSRPYGYTF. The CDR3 bases are TGTGCCAGCAGCTTAACCTCACAGGGGACCCGGAGTAGGCCCTATGGCTACACCTTC. The full variable domain, rest sourced from reference TRBV7-9 and TRBJ1-2, is DTGVSQNPRHKITKRGQNVTFRCDPISEHNRLYWYRQTLGQGPEFLTYFQNEAQLEKSRLLSDRFSAERPKGSFSTLEIQRTEQGDSAMYLCASSLTSQGTRSRPYGYTFGSGTRLTVV.

The chain has TRBV20-1 and TRBJ2-1; 14 bases are a match to TRBD2. This CDR3 is built from 18 residues. V dropped 6 bases and J dropped 8; count of bases not matched to a gene: 18. CDR1 is DFQATT, CDR2 SNEGSKA, per germline (reference sequence). CDR3 coding DNA: TGCAGTGCGCTGAGACCGGGACTAGCGGGAGCACTAAACGATGAGCAGTTCTTC. It specifies CSALRPGLAGALNDEQFF.

The chain joins TRBV6-1 to TRBJ2-1; D call uncertain. The CDR3 extends over 15 amino acids. Trimming took 4 bases from V and 8 from J, leaving 18 bases between them. Germline assignment: CDR1 MNHNS and CDR2 SASEGT. In DNA, the CDR3 is TGTGCCAGCAGTGTCGATAATACTGGTCGAGATGAGCAGTTCTTC. Residues: CASSVDNTGRDEQFF.

The table lists this clonotype with a few counts. This chain uses TRBV7-2 with TRBJ2-7; 7 positions agree with TRBD2. J gave up 4 bases and V 4 bases, and 7 bases lay outside the gene matches. The CDR3 contains 14 residues. The germline CDR1 and CDR2 sequences are SGHTA and FQGNSA. CDR3 coding DNA: TGTGCCAGCAGCTCGGGAGGCTCATTTTACGAGCAGTACTTC. This sequence encodes CASSSGGSFYEQYF.

The chain carries TRBV9 and TRBJ1-2; no clear D. CDR1 is SGDLS and CDR2 is YYNGEE in the germline V gene. The CDR3 length is 15 residues. Trimming took off 0 bases at V and 0 bases at J, with 9 bases between the two ends. CDR3 protein: CASSVGGDSNYGYTF. The CDR3 DNA reads TGTGCCAGCAGCGTAGGTGGCGATTCTAACTATGGCTACACCTTC.

V is TRBV20-1 and J is TRBJ2-1, with D perhaps TRBD2 (6 bases). Trimming took off 7 bases at V and 5 bases at J, with 24 bases between the two ends. The CDR3 contains 16 residues. Germline V gene sequence: CDR1 DFQATT, CDR2 SNEGSKA (reference sequence). The CDR3 region is CSVVLVRSGINNEQFF. The CDR3 region has the DNA TGCAGTGTAGTTTTAGTGCGTAGCGGAATCAACAATGAGCAGTTCTTC.